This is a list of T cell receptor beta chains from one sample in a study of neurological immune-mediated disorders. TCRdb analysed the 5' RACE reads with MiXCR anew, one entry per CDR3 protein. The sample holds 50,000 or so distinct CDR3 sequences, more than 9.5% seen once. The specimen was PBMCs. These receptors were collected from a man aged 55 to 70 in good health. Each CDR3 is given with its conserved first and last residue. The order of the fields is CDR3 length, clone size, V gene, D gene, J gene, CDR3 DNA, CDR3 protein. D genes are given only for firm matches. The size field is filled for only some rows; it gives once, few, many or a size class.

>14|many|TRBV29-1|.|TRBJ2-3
TGCAGCGTCGCCCTCCCCGGGGTAGTAGATACGCAGTATTTT
CSVALPGVVDTQYF
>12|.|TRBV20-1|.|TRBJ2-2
TGCAGTGCTAGAGATTGGTCTGGGGAGCTGTTTTTT
CSARDWSGELFF
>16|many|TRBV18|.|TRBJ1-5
TGTGCCAGCTCACCACCAGGACAGTCGGGCAATCAGCCCCAGCATTTT
CASSPPGQSGNQPQHF
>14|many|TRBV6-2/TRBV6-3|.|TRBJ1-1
TGTGCCAGCAGTGAAACAGACCATGACACTGAAGCTTTCTTT
CASSETDHDTEAFF
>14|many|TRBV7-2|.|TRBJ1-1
TGTGCCAGCAGCTTAGTAAGCGGTAACACTGAAGCTTTCTTT
CASSLVSGNTEAFF
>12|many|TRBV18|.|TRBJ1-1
TGTGCCAGCTCACCCGACGAGGGTGGAGCTTTCTTT
CASSPDEGGAFF
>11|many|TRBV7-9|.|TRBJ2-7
TGTGCCAGCCTTGTCGCCTACGAGCAGTACTTC
CASLVAYEQYF
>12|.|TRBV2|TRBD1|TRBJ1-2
TGTGCCAGCAGACAGGGGGCCTATGGCTACACCTTC
CASRQGAYGYTF
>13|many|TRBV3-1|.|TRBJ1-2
TGTGCCAGCAGCCAAGGGTCGGTCTATGGCTACACCTTC
CASSQGSVYGYTF
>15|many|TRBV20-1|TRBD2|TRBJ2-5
TGCAGTGCTATTGGGACTAGCGGGGTGCAAGAGACCCAGTACTTC
CSAIGTSGVQETQYF
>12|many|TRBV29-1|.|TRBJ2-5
TGCAGCGTTGCTTCCGGGAAAGAGACCCAGTACTTC
CSVASGKETQYF
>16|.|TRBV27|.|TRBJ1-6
TGTGCCAGCAGTTTATCCCCCGGGTCGTCGGATTCACCCCTCCACTTT
CASSLSPGSSDSPLHF
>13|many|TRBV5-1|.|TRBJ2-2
TGCGCCAGCAGCTTTCAGAACACCGGGGAGCTGTTTTTT
CASSFQNTGELFF
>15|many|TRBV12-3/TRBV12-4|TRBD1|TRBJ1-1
TGTGCCAGCAGCCTCCCACCGGACAGGTTGACTGAAGCTTTCTTT
CASSLPPDRLTEAFF
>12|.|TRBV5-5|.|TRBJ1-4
TGTGCCAGCAGCCCACGGAATGAAAAACTGTTTTTT
CASSPRNEKLFF
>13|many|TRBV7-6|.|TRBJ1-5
TGTGCCAGCAGCTTAGAGTGGGGCCGGCCCCAGCATTTT
CASSLEWGRPQHF
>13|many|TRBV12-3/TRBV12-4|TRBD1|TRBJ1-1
TGTGCCAGCAGTTCGGGACAGGTGGTTGAAGCTTTCTTT
CASSSGQVVEAFF
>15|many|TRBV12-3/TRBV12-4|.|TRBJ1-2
TGTGCCAGCAGTTCAAAACAGGGAGAAGTCGATGGCTACACCTTC
CASSSKQGEVDGYTF
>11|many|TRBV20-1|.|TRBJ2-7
TGCAGTGCTCCCCTTCGTGGCGAGCAGTACTTC
CSAPLRGEQYF
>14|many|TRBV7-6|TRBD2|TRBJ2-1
TGTGCCAGCAGCTTCTCTTCGGGGGGTCATGAGCAGTTCTTC
CASSFSSGGHEQFF
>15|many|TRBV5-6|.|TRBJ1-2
TGTGCCAGTATCACCAGGGGACACCATAACTATGGCTACACCTTC
CASITRGHHNYGYTF
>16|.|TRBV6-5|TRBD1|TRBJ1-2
TGTGCCAGCAGTTACTCGGAGCTGACAGGGGGCTATGGCTACACCTTC
CASSYSELTGGYGYTF
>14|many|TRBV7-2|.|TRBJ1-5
TGTGCCAGCAGCTTACAACAGGGCACTCAGCCCCAGCATTTT
CASSLQQGTQPQHF
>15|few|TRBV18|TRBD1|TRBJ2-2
TGTGCCAGCTCATTGCAGGGGGCGAAGACCGGGGAGCTGTTTTTT
CASSLQGAKTGELFF
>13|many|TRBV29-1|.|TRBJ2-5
TGCAGCGTTGGATCCGGGTTTCAAGAGACCCAGTACTTC
CSVGSGFQETQYF
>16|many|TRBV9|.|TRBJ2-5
TGTGCCAGCAGCGTAGCTGTATCGGGGTTTGGGGAGACCCAGTACTTC
CASSVAVSGFGETQYF
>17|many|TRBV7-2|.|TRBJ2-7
TGTGCCAGCAGCTTAGGGGGAGTACAGCGATTAACCTACGAGCAGTACTTC
CASSLGGVQRLTYEQYF
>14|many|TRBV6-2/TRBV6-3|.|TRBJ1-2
TGTGCCAGCAGCGACGGGACATCTGGGTATGGCTACACCTTC
CASSDGTSGYGYTF
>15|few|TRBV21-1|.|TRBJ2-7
TGTGCCAGCACTCTACCCCCCACCCCCCGGGACGAGCAGTACTTC
CASTLPPTPRDEQYF
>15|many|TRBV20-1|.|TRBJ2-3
TGCAGTGCTAGAGGGGCAGTTAAGAGCACAGATACGCAGTATTTT
CSARGAVKSTDTQYF
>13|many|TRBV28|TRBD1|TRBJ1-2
TGTGCCAGCAGGACGACAGGGGCGCCTGGCTACACCTTC
CASRTTGAPGYTF
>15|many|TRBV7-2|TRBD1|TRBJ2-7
TGTGCCAGCACCTTACAGCCGGGACAGACCTACGAGCAGTACTTC
CASTLQPGQTYEQYF
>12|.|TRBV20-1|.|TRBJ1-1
TGCAGTGCTAGAGATGGACGGTTCCTTCCTTTCTTT
CSARDGRFLPFF
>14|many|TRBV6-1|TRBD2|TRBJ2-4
TGTGCCAGCAGTGCCCCTAGCGGGGGAAACATTCAGTACTTC
CASSAPSGGNIQYF
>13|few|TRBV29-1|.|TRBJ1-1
TGCAGCGTTGTAACAGCCCTGAACACTGAAGCTTTCTTT
CSVVTALNTEAFF
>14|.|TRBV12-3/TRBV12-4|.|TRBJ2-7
TGTGCCAGCAGTTTAGGTCCTACCTTCTACGAGCAGTACTTC
CASSLGPTFYEQYF
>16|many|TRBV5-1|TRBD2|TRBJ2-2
TGCGCCAGCAGCTCCGGACTAGCCCTGAACACCGGGGAGCTGTTTTTT
CASSSGLALNTGELFF
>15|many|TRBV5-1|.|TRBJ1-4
TGCGCCAGCAGCGCGCGGACAGCACCTAATGAAAAACTGTTTTTT
CASSARTAPNEKLFF
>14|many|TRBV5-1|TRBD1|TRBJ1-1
TGCGCCAGCAGCTCGGGGACAGGGAGCACTGAAGCTTTCTTT
CASSSGTGSTEAFF
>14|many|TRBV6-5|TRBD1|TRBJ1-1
TGTGCCAGCAGCCTAGACAGGGGGAACACTGAAGCTTTCTTT
CASSLDRGNTEAFF
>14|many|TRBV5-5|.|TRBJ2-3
TGTGCCAGCAGAACAGGGTCTAGCACAGATACGCAGTATTTT
CASRTGSSTDTQYF
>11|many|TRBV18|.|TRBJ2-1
TGTGCCAGCTCACCAACAGGGGAGCAGTTCTTC
CASSPTGEQFF
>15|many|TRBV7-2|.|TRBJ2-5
TGTGCCAGCAGGCCTCCGGGACTCTTTCAAGAGACCCAGTACTTC
CASRPPGLFQETQYF
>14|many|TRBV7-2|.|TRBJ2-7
TGTGCCAGCAGCTTTTTGGGACTCTCCTACGAGCAGTACTTC
CASSFLGLSYEQYF
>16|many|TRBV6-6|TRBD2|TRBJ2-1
TGTGCCAGCAGTGTCCAGCGGGGGGGCCTAGGCCATGAGCAGTTCTTC
CASSVQRGGLGHEQFF
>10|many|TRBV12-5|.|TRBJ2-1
TGTGCTAGTGGCCACAATGAGCAGTTCTTC
CASGHNEQFF
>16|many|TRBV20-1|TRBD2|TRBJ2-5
TGCAGTGCTAGTGGGGTAGCGGGGGTCATGGGGGAGACCCAGTACTTC
CSASGVAGVMGETQYF
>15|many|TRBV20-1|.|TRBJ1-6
TGCAGTGCTACAAGACAGTCCAAAGGGGATTCACCCCTCCACTTT
CSATRQSKGDSPLHF
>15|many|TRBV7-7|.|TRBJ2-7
TGTGCCAGCAGCTTACGGCAGGGACCCATCTACGAGCAGTACTTC
CASSLRQGPIYEQYF
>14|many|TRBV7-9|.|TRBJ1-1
TGTGCCAGCAGCTCCGGACGGTCGAACACTGAAGCTTTCTTT
CASSSGRSNTEAFF
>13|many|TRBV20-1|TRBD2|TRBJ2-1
TGCAGTGCTTACCTAGCGGGGGGAAATGAGCAGTTCTTC
CSAYLAGGNEQFF
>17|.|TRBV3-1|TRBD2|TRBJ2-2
TGTGCCAGCAGCCCCTCGGCGGGGGGGCCGAAGGGCGGGGAGCTGTTTTTT
CASSPSAGGPKGGELFF
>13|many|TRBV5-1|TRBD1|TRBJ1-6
TGCGCCAGCAGCAGACAGGGAGATTCACCCCTCCACTTT
CASSRQGDSPLHF
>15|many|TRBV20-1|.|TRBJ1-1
TGCAGTGCTAGCCCGAGAGGGGCGCTAGTCACTGAAGCTTTCTTT
CSASPRGALVTEAFF
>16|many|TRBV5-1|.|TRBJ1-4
TGCGCCAGCAGCCCCGGCTCTATTGCAACTAATGAAAAACTGTTTTTT
CASSPGSIATNEKLFF
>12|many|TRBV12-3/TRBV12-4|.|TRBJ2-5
TGTGCCAGCAGCGCAGGCGGAGCGCACCAGTACTTC
CASSAGGAHQYF
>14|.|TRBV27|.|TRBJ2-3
TGTGCCAGCAGTCAGCAGGCTTCGGGAGATACGCAGTATTTT
CASSQQASGDTQYF
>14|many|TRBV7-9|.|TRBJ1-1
TGTGCCAGCAGCTATCAGGGCGCGAACACTGAAGCTTTCTTT
CASSYQGANTEAFF
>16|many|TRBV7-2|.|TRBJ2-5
TGTGCCAGCAGCTTAGAGGGTTGGAGGGTCGGAGAGACCCAGTACTTC
CASSLEGWRVGETQYF